This TCR beta chain appears in the sequencing data of a study of blood T cell repertoires in COVID-19. Study summary: COVID-19 samples collected from the United States, Italy and Spain covered acute and convalescent phases.

Germline assignment: CDR1 SQVTM and CDR2 ANQGSEA. Trimming removed 3 bases from V and 3 bases from J, with 9 bases in between. The CDR3 totals 13 residues. Original analysis: Amplifying reference gene primers gave estimates of nucleated cell counts. This table comes from immunoSEQ multiplex PCR, and its TCRdb copy is limited to in-frame clones, with some not included. V and J calls and clone size are those listed in that table; D and trimming were worked out from the DNA. The sample holds 72,000 or so clones, roughly 80% seen once. The sample consisted of peripheral blood. V gene TRBV29-1 combines with J gene TRBJ2-1, with unresolved D. This sequence was found in a man between 65 and 79 years old who had recovered from COVID-19. CDR3 sequence reads: CSVESYYYNEQFF. The CDR3 nucleotides read TGCAGCGTTGAGTCCTATTACTACAATGAGCAGTTCTTC.